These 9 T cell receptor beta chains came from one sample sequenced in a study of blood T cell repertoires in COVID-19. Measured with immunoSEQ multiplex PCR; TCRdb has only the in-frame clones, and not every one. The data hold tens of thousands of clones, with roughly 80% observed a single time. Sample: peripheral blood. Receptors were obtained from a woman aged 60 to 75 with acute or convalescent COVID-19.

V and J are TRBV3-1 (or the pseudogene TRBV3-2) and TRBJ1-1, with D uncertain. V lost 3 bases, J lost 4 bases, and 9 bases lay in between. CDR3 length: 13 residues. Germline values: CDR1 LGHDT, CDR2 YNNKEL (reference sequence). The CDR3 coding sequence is TGTGCCAGCAGCCATGGGGAGGGCACTGAAGCTTTCTTT. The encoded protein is CASSHGEGTEAFF.

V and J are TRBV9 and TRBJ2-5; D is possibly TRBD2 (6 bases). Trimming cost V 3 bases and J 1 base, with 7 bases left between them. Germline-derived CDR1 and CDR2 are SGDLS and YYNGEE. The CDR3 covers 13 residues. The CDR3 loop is CASSGEAQETQYF. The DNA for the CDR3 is TGTGCCAGCAGCGGGGAGGCCCAAGAGACCCAGTACTTC.

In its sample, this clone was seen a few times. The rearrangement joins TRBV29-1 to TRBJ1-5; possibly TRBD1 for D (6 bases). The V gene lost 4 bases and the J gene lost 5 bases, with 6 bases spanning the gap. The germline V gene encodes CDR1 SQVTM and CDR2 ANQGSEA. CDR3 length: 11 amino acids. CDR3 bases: TGCAGCGTTGGACAGGATCAGCCCCAGCATTTT. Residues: CSVGQDQPQHF.

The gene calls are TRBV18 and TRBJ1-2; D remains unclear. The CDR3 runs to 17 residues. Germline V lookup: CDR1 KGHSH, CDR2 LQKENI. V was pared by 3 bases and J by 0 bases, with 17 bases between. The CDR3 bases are TGTGCCAGCTCACCCTCAACAGTCGCGAGGGCTAACTATGGCTACACCTTC. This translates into CASSPSTVARANYGYTF.

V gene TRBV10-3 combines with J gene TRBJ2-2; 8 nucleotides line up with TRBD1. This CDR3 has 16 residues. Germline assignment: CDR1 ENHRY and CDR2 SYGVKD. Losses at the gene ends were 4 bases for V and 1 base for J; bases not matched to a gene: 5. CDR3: CAISASGTGNTGELFF. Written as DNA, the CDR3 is TGTGCCATCAGTGCTTCCGGGACAGGGAACACCGGGGAGCTGTTTTTT.

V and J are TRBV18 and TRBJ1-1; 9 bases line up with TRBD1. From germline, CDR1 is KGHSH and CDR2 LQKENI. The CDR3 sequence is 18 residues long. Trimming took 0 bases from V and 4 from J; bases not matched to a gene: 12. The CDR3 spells CASSPPSRTGVSVTEAFF. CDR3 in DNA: TGTGCCAGCTCACCACCGTCACGGACAGGGGTTTCAGTCACTGAAGCTTTCTTT.

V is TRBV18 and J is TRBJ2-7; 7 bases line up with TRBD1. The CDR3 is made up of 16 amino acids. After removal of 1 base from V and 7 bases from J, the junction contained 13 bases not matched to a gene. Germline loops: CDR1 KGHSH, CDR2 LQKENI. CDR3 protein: CASSPQGTVTSGEQYV. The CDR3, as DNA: TGTGCCAGCTCACCACAGGGGACAGTGACCTCGGGGGAGCAGTACGTC.

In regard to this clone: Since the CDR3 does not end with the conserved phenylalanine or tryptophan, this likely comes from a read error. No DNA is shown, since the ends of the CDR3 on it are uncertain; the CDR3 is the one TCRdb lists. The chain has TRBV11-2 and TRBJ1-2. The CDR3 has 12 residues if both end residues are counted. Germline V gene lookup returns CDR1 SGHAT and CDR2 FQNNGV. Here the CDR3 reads CASSLYAGPGQI.

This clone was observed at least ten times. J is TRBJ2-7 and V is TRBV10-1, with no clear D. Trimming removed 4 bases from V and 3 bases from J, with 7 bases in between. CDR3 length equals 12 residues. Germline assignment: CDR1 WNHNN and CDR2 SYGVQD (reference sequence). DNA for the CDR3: TGCGCCAGCAGTGCTAACAGCTACGAGCAGTACTTC. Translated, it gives CASSANSYEQYF.